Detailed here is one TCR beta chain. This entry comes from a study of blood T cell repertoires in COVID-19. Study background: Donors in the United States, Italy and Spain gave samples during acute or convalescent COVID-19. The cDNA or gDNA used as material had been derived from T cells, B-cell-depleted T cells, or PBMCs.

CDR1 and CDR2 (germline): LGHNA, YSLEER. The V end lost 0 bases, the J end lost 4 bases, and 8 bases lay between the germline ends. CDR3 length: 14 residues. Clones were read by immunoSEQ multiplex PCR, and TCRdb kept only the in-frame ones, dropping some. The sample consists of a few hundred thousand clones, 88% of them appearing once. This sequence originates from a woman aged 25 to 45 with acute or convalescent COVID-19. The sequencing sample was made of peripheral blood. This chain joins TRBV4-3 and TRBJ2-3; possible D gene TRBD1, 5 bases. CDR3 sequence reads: CASSQDIGADTQYF. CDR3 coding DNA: TGCGCCAGCAGCCAAGATATAGGGGCAGATACGCAGTATTTT.